This T cell receptor (beta chain) was sequenced for a study of T cell responses to AZD1222 COVID-19 vaccine. Measured with immunoSEQ multiplex PCR; TCRdb has only the in-frame clones, and not every one. The sample has around 150,000 clones; around 94% are singletons. V dropped 8 bases and J dropped 5; count of bases not matched to a gene: 11. Germline V CDR1 and CDR2: ENHRY, SYGVKD. The CDR3 consists of 15 residues. Sequencing was performed on peripheral blood, taken on day 0 of AZD1222 vaccination. This receptor was identified in an adult in good health. J is TRBJ2-1 and V is TRBV10-3, with 8 bases fitting TRBD2. In DNA form, the CDR3 reads TGTGCCATCTCGTCGTCCAGCGGGGGAAACAATGAGCAGTTCTTC. It encodes CAISSSSGGNNEQFF.